This T cell receptor (beta chain) was recorded in a study of cytomegalovirus exposure and HLA in healthy donors. For the study at large: The same platform as the roughly 670 first-cohort repertoires was used for the 120 validation repertoires, a later analysis reported.

This table comes from immunoSEQ multiplex PCR, and its TCRdb copy is limited to in-frame clones, with some not included. Of 75,000 to 95,000 clones listed, around 96% were seen once; the top ten hold 0.78%. The CDR3 consists of 14 residues. Trimming stripped 2 bases from V and 2 bases from J, with 8 bases between. Germline CDR1 and CDR2: SGHKS and YYEKEE (reference sequence). This TCR was sampled from a man between 18 and 35 years old in good health and CMV-seronegative. The sample comprised PBMCs. The J gene is TRBJ2-1, the V gene TRBV5-5; D uncertain. CDR3 DNA sequence: TGTGCCAGCAGCTTATTACAGACCTACAATGAGCAGTTCTTC. This codes for CASSLLQTYNEQFF.